This TCR beta chain was captured by sequencing in a study of T cells after yellow fever vaccination. The table lists this clonotype with a few counts. CDR1 and CDR2 from the germline V gene are SGHRS and YFSETQ. Trimming removed 1 base from V and 1 base from J, with 13 bases in between. This CDR3 has 16 amino acids. The study made its TCR cDNA through 5'RACE template switching. That step introduced a universal primer site along with UMIs. TCRdb re-called the 5' RACE reads through MiXCR, storing one row per CDR3 protein. The sample includes roughly 320,000 distinct CDR3 sequences, around 10% of them seen just once.

The chain combines TRBV5-1 with TRBJ2-3, with a tentative D call TRBD2 (6 bases). Sequenced material: CD4+ T cells sorted from PBMCs, taken 45 days after the yellow fever booster vaccination. This clonotype originated in a man aged 18 to 29 who received the YFV17D yellow fever vaccine. The CDR3 nucleotides read TGCGCCAGCAGCTTGCCTTGGCGGGGCCGCACAGATACGCAGTATTTT. It codes for CASSLPWRGRTDTQYF.